These 20 T cell receptor beta chains share one sample of origin, sequenced in a study of monozygotic twins with inflammatory bowel disease. Each CDR3 protein gets one entry in TCRdb, which reprocessed the 5' RACE reads and gives no DNA. The table lists a few hundred thousand distinct CDR3 sequences. The sample consisted of blood. These receptors all come from a human donor with ulcerative colitis or Crohn's disease, or a healthy co-twin of an affected twin (not recorded which).

The genes are TRBV7-9 and TRBJ2-3; there is no DNA to check the TCRdb D call of TRBD1. The CDR3 runs 16 residues. In germline, CDR1 is SEHNR, CDR2 FQNEAQ (reference sequence). The chain's CDR3 is CASSLGAEASTDTQYF. The whole variable domain, remainder taken from reference TRBV7-9 and TRBJ2-3, is DTGVSQNPRHKITKRGQNVTFRCDPISEHNRLYWYRQTLGQGPEFLTYFQNEAQLEKSRLLSDRFSAERPKGSFSTLEIQRTEQGDSAMYLCASSLGAEASTDTQYFGPGTRLTVL.

The rearrangement joins TRBV6-1 to TRBJ1-2. Germline lookup yields CDR1 MNHNS and CDR2 SASEGT. The CDR3 sequence is 12 residues long. CDR3 sequence reads: CASSDGPLAYTF.

The chain has TRBV15 and TRBJ2-5; TCRdb proposes TRBD1, but this gene call is untestable without DNA. Germline V gene lookup returns CDR1 LNHNV and CDR2 YYDKDF (reference sequence). The CDR3 loop spans 16 amino acids. CDR3 loop: CATSRDGTRGWETQYF.

V usage is TRBV20-1 and J usage is TRBJ2-7; the TRBD1 assignment by TCRdb is unverifiable without DNA. CDR1 and CDR2 (germline): DFQATT, SNEGSKA (reference sequence). The CDR3 has 15 residues. CDR3 residues: CSPYPGDRGLYEQYF.

This chain links TRBV2 with TRBJ2-1; TCRdb indicates TRBD2, and absent DNA this call remains unverified. CDR1 and CDR2 (germline): SNHLY, FYNNEI. The CDR3 contains 15 residues. The CDR3 sequence is CASSAGLAGDNEQFF.

This sequence joins TRBV27 and TRBJ2-7; TCRdb's D call, TRBD2, is unchecked because there is no DNA. CDR1 is MNHEY and CDR2 is SMNVEV in the germline V gene (reference sequence). The CDR3 runs 17 residues. The CDR3 region is CASSPGTSGGSSYEQYF.

This chain links TRBV19 with TRBJ1-5. The CDR3 sequence is 15 residues long. CDR1 is LNHDA, CDR2 SQIVND, per germline (reference sequence). CDR3 sequence: CASSIGSAAYQPQHF.

V gene TRBV19 combines with J gene TRBJ1-1. The CDR3 is 14 residues long. Germline CDR1 is LNHDA and CDR2 is SQIVND (reference sequence). The CDR3 region is CASTSRTVNTEAFF.

The chain carries TRBV4-3 and TRBJ2-2; the D gene TCRdb calls, TRBD2, cannot be checked with no DNA. Germline V gives CDR1 LGHNA, CDR2 YSLEER. The CDR3 has 17 residues. CDR3 protein: CASSPTLAGVGPGELFF.

This chain connects TRBV12-3 or TRBV12-4 to TRBJ2-1; the D call from TCRdb, TRBD2, cannot be confirmed without DNA. CDR3 length equals 16 residues. The CDR3 reads CASSLVPGGPGNEQFF.

The genes are TRBV18 and TRBJ2-5; with no DNA, the TCRdb D assignment of TRBD1 cannot be verified. The CDR3 sequence is 17 residues long. Germline CDR1 is KGHSH and CDR2 is LQKENI. CDR3 residues: CASSPPPLARNQETQYF.

The V gene is TRBV5-6, the J gene TRBJ1-6. Germline CDR1 reads SGHDT; CDR2 reads YYEEEE. CDR3 size: 16 residues. CDR3 region: CASSPWRSSYNSPLHF.

Here the CDR3 reads CASSLGTESTDTQYF. The V call is TRBV5-1, the J call TRBJ2-3. Germline CDR1 reads SGHRS; CDR2 reads YFSETQ. This CDR3 contains 15 residues.

The chain is built from TRBV6-1 and TRBJ2-5. Germline V CDR1 and CDR2: MNHNS, SASEGT. The length of the CDR3 is 12 residues. CDR3 protein: CASSTSKETQYF.

V and J are TRBV5-1 and TRBJ2-7; TCRdb lists TRBD2, though no DNA is available to test this call. The germline V gene encodes CDR1 SGHRS and CDR2 YFSETQ. The CDR3 spans 13 residues. The CDR3 here is CASRSAEDYEQYF.

CDR3 region: CATSASAGNTIYF. This sequence joins TRBV15 and TRBJ1-3. This CDR3 has 13 amino acids. CDR1 and CDR2 from the germline V gene are LNHNV and YYDKDF (reference sequence). Together with reference TRBV15 and TRBJ1-3, the CDR3 gives the full variable domain: DAMVIQNPRYQVTQFGKPVTLSCSQTLNHNVMYWYQQKSSQAPKLLFHYYDKDFNNEADTPDNFQSRRPNTSFCFLDIRSPGLGDTAMYLCATSASAGNTIYFGEGSWLTVV.

V usage is TRBV30 and J usage is TRBJ2-4; TCRdb's D gene call, TRBD1, goes unchecked for lack of DNA. Germline lookup yields CDR1 GTSNPN and CDR2 SVGIG (reference sequence). The CDR3 consists of 14 residues. CDR3 amino acids: CAWRSTGTVGIQYF.

V is TRBV12-3 or TRBV12-4 and J is TRBJ2-7; TCRdb's D call, TRBD2, is unchecked because there is no DNA. The length of the CDR3 is 14 residues. CDR3 region: CASSLAVPSYEQYF.

J is TRBJ2-5 and V is TRBV5-5. The CDR3 is 15 amino acids. CDR1 SGHKS and CDR2 YYEKEE come from the germline V gene (reference sequence). CDR3 protein: CASSFGLAVGETQYF.

The chain recombines TRBV9 with TRBJ2-3; TCRdb picks TRBD2, but there is no DNA to check that call. Per germline, CDR1 SGDLS and CDR2 YYNGEE. This CDR3 region has 18 residues. CDR3 sequence: CASSGGVRGTRALDTQYF.